This T cell receptor (beta chain) is drawn from a study of blood T cell repertoires in COVID-19. Here immunoSEQ multiplex PCR was the method, and the copy in TCRdb shows in-frame clones only, minus some. The sample carries under 55,000 clones, approximately 80% recorded once. The germline V gene has CDR1 PRHDT and CDR2 FYEKMQ (reference sequence). Trimming shortened V by 0 bases and J by 2 bases, and 11 bases separated the two germline ends. The CDR3 runs to 15 residues. Input material: PBMCs or T cells enriched from blood (not recorded which). V and J are TRBV13 and TRBJ2-7; D is perhaps TRBD1 (5 bases). This clonotype was sampled from a woman in her forties or fifties with acute COVID-19. CDR3 protein: CASSLGHQGTYEQYF. The CDR3 DNA follows: TGTGCCAGCAGCTTAGGCCATCAGGGTACCTACGAGCAGTACTTC.